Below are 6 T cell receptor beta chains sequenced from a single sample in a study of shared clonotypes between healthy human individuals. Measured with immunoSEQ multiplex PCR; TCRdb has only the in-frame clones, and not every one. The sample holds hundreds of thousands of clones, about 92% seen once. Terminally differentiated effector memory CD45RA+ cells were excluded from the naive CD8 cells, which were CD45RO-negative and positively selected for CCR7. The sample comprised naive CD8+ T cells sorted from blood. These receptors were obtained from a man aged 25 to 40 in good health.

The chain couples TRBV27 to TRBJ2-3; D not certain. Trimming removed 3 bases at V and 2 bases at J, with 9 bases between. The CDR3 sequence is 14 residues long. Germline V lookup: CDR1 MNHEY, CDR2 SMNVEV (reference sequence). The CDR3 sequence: CASSFLDATDTQYF. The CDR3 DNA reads TGTGCCAGCAGTTTCCTGGACGCCACAGATACGCAGTATTTT.

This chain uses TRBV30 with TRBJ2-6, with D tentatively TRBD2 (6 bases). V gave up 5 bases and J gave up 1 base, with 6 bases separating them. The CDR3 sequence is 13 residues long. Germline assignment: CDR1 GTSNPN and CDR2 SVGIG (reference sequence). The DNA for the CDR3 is TGTGCCTGGGCGGGATCTGGGGCCAACGTCCTGACTTTC. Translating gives CAWAGSGANVLTF.

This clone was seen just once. The CDR3 loop reads CASSFRAGRVRASETQYF. CDR3 nucleotides: TGTGCCAGCAGCTTTAGGGCAGGGCGGGTACGAGCCTCGGAGACCCAGTACTTC. This chain connects TRBV5-6 to TRBJ2-5, with D perhaps being TRBD1 or TRBD2 (5 bases each). Trimming took 2 bases from V and 5 from J, leaving 25 bases between them. CDR1 and CDR2 from the germline V gene are SGHDT and YYEEEE. This CDR3 region has 18 residues.

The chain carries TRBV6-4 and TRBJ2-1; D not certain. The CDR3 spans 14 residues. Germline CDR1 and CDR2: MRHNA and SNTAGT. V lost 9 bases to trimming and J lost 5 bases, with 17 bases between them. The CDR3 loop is CASINPQKDNEQFF. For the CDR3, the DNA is TGTGCCAGTATAAACCCCCAAAAAGACAATGAGCAGTTCTTC.

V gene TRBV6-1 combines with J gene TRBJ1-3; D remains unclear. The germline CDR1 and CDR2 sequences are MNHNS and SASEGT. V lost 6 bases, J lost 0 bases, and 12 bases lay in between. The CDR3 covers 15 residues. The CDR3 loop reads CASRLALNSGNTIYF. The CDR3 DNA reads TGTGCCAGCAGATTAGCCCTGAACTCTGGAAACACCATATATTTT.

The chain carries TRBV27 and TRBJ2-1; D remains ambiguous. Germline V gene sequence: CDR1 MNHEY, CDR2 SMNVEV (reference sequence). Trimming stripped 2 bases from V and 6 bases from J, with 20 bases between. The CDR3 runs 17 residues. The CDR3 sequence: CASSLTAGNVGFNEQFF. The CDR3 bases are TGTGCCAGCAGTTTAACAGCCGGTAACGTCGGGTTCAATGAGCAGTTCTTC.